Below, 23 T cell receptor beta chains from the same sample are listed, as sequenced in a study of shared clonotypes between healthy human individuals (dated by TCRdb to 2019 to 2021). Libraries were constructed by the immunoSEQ multiplex PCR assay. The table was pulled from immuneACCESS by TCRdb, which kept in-frame rearrangements only. Such tables lose some clones; where checked, under half of the loss comes from unresolved V genes, and the rest has no known cause. Across this sample there are fewer than 850,000 clones, with about two thirds seen only once. Under 2% of the sample rests with the top ten. The specimen sequenced was memory CD4+ T cells sorted from blood. The meaning of the sample's cell subset or site label: CD45RA-negative fraction. The receptors were sampled from a woman aged 25 to 39 in good health.

The genes are TRBV27 and TRBJ1-5, with TRBD1 matching 7 bases. J gave up 7 bases and V 5 bases, and 14 bases lay outside the gene matches. CDR1 is MNHEY and CDR2 is SMNVEV in the germline V gene (reference sequence). This CDR3 has 16 amino acids. The CDR3 region is CASSPTGQRGSQPQHF. CDR3 bases: TGTGCCAGCAGTCCAACGGGACAGAGGGGGAGCCAGCCCCAGCATTTT.

The chain has TRBV5-6 and TRBJ2-7, with D tentatively TRBD1 (5 bases). Germline V gene sequence: CDR1 SGHDT, CDR2 YYEEEE. Trimming stripped 4 bases from V and 7 bases from J, with 12 bases between. The CDR3 has 12 amino acids. The CDR3 loop is CASSLRGREQYF. The CDR3 region has the DNA TGTGCCAGCAGCCTAAGGGGTCGGGAGCAGTACTTC.

This sequence joins TRBV6-1 and TRBJ2-3, with D unclear. This CDR3 region has 13 residues. The germline V gene has CDR1 MNHNS and CDR2 SASEGT. Trimming left V 8 bases short and J 1 base short, with 10 bases between. The CDR3 protein is CASEPPGTDTQYF. The CDR3 DNA reads TGTGCCAGCGAACCCCCGGGCACAGATACGCAGTATTTT.

This clone appeared a single time. This chain connects TRBV27 to TRBJ2-3; D is unresolved. The length of the CDR3 is 14 residues. Germline V CDR1 and CDR2: MNHEY, SMNVEV (reference sequence). Trimming stripped 5 bases from V and 0 bases from J, with 9 bases between. The CDR3 here is CASSEEVSTDTQYF. The CDR3 DNA is TGTGCCAGCAGTGAAGAAGTTAGCACAGATACGCAGTATTTT.

The gene calls are TRBV7-7 and TRBJ2-1, with a possible D match to TRBD2 (6 bases). Per germline, CDR1 SSHAT and CDR2 FNYEAQ (reference sequence). The V gene lost 0 bases and the J gene lost 6 bases, with 12 bases spanning the gap. The CDR3 has 15 amino acids. The CDR3 loop is CASSLAGVGGNEQFF. The CDR3, as DNA: TGTGCCAGCAGCTTAGCCGGCGTGGGAGGCAATGAGCAGTTCTTC.

The rearrangement joins TRBV18 to TRBJ1-5, with unresolved D. Germline V gene sequence: CDR1 KGHSH, CDR2 LQKENI. V dropped 3 bases and J dropped 2 bases, with 14 bases sitting between them. The CDR3 covers 16 residues. This CDR3 reads CASSPPLALGNQPQHF. CDR3 DNA sequence: TGTGCCAGCTCACCTCCCCTTGCGCTGGGCAATCAGCCCCAGCATTTT. Full variable domain (remainder filled in from reference TRBV18 and TRBJ1-5): NAGVMQNPRHLVRRRGQEARLRCSPMKGHSHVYWYRQLPEEGLKFMVYLQKENIIDESGMPKERFSAEFPKEGPSILRIQQVVRGDSAAYFCASSPPLALGNQPQHFGDGTRLSIL.

The chain joins TRBV28 to TRBJ2-7, with 9 bases fitting TRBD1. Germline V gives CDR1 MDHEN, CDR2 SYDVKM. The CDR3 extends over 14 amino acids. The trim removed 7 bases at V and 4 bases at J, leaving 8 bases unmatched. In DNA form, the CDR3 reads TGTGCCAGCACCTCCCTGGGACAGGGTTACGAGCAGTACTTC. It translates to CASTSLGQGYEQYF.

The V and J genes are TRBV6-1 and TRBJ1-2; D is unresolved. Deletions cut 1 base from V and 4 bases from J, with 13 bases between. CDR1 and CDR2 from the germline V gene are MNHNS and SASEGT. This CDR3 is built from 15 residues. In nucleotides, the CDR3 is TGTGCCAGCAGTGAAGGTGCAGGCCTTGGCTATGGCTACACCTTC. It encodes CASSEGAGLGYGYTF.

This sequence joins TRBV2 and TRBJ1-2; TRBD1 agrees at 9 bases. CDR1 SNHLY and CDR2 FYNNEI come from the germline V gene. The junction had 4 bases not matched to a gene; V was cut back by 6 bases and J by 5 bases. The length of the CDR3 is 13 residues. In nucleotides, the CDR3 is TGTGCCAGCAGGGCCGGGACAGGGTATGGCTACACCTTC. It encodes CASRAGTGYGYTF.

The V call is TRBV19, the J call TRBJ2-7; D unclear. The ends were cut back, 0 bases at V and 3 bases at J, with 6 bases in the middle. CDR3 length: 13 amino acids. From germline, CDR1 is LNHDA and CDR2 SQIVND (reference sequence). The CDR3 nucleotides read TGTGCCAGTAGTATAGAGCTCGACTACGAGCAGTACTTC. It codes for CASSIELDYEQYF.

This sequence joins TRBV7-2 and TRBJ1-1; D may be TRBD1 (5 bases). Between the trimmed V and J ends, which lost 4 bases and 2 bases, there was a span of 11 bases. The CDR3 extends over 14 amino acids. The V gene's germline CDR1 is SGHTA and CDR2 FQGNSA. DNA for the CDR3: TGTGCCAGCAGCTCCCATGGGGGAAACACTGAAGCTTTCTTT. Encoded protein: CASSSHGGNTEAFF.

This chain joins TRBV2 and TRBJ2-3, with no clear D. Germline V CDR1 and CDR2: SNHLY, FYNNEI. Deletions cut 6 bases from V and 7 bases from J, with 14 bases between. CDR3 length: 13 residues. The DNA of the CDR3 is TGTGCCAGCAGCCCTACCCTATCTTATACGCAGTATTTT. As protein: CASSPTLSYTQYF.

CDR3 amino acids: CASSGQGPYGYTF. The CDR3 nucleotides are TGTGCCAGCAGCGGACAGGGTCCCTATGGCTACACCTTC. The gene calls are TRBV2 and TRBJ1-2; 8 nucleotides align to TRBD1. Germline V gene lookup returns CDR1 SNHLY and CDR2 FYNNEI. V shed 6 bases and J 4 bases; nucleotides not matched to a gene: 4. The CDR3 contains 13 residues.

This clone has just one count. This chain connects TRBV6-5 to TRBJ2-3; 8 bases are a match to TRBD2. Germline V gene data show CDR1 as MNHEY and CDR2 as SVGAGI. This CDR3 is 15 amino acids long. Germline trimming cut 10 bases from V and 1 base from J; bases unmatched to any gene: 10. The CDR3, as DNA: TGTGCCACTCAGGGGCTAGCGGGCGGCACAGATACGCAGTATTTT. Amino acids: CATQGLAGGTDTQYF.

Worth noting for this clone: Other DNA sequences in the same sample also yield this CDR3. The chain links TRBV6-5 to TRBJ2-2, with D hard to call. V lost 2 bases and J lost 1, with 5 bases in between. This CDR3 has 14 amino acids. CDR1 is MNHEY and CDR2 is SVGAGI in the germline V gene. DNA for the CDR3: TGTGCCAGCAGTTACGGCGGGAACACCGGGGAGCTGTTTTTT. Translated: CASSYGGNTGELFF.

This chain joins TRBV2 and TRBJ1-5; D unresolved. The CDR3 has 14 residues. Germline CDR1 SNHLY, CDR2 FYNNEI. Trimming removed 5 bases at V and 0 bases at J, with 8 bases between. The CDR3 region has the DNA TGTGCCAGCAGTACTTCTTTTAGCAATCAGCCCCAGCATTTT. This gives the protein CASSTSFSNQPQHF.

The rearrangement uses TRBV2 and TRBJ2-7, with D maybe TRBD1 (5 bases). The CDR3 is 12 amino acids. Looked up from germline, CDR1 is SNHLY and CDR2 is FYNNEI. Trimming left V 8 bases short and J 6 bases short, with 14 bases between. The CDR3, as DNA: TGTGCCAGCCAGCCAAGGGGCCTCGAGCAGTACTTC. Encoded protein: CASQPRGLEQYF.

This clone was recorded a few times. This specimen includes other DNA sequences encoding the same CDR3. The gene calls are TRBV5-4 and TRBJ2-5; tentative D call: TRBD1 (6 bases). The CDR3 runs 14 residues. The V end was cut by 2 bases, the J end by 5 bases, with 13 bases between. Germline-derived CDR1 and CDR2 are SGHNT and YYREEE (reference sequence). CDR3 in DNA: TGTGCCAGCAGCTTAGGACAGTTTCAGGAGACCCAGTACTTC. Its protein product is CASSLGQFQETQYF.

The chain uses TRBV19 and TRBJ2-1; 10 positions match TRBD2. V was clipped by 2 bases and J by 7 bases; unmatched bases: 5. The CDR3 spans 15 residues. The V gene's germline CDR1 is LNHDA and CDR2 SQIVND (reference sequence). The CDR3 spells CASSIRTSGLNEQFF. The DNA of the CDR3 is TGTGCCAGTAGTATACGGACTAGCGGTCTTAATGAGCAGTTCTTC.

The chain combines TRBV5-6 with TRBJ1-2, with TRBD1 matching over 9 bases. The germline gives CDR1 SGHDT, CDR2 YYEEEE. This CDR3 region has 14 residues. V was clipped by 4 bases and J by 4 bases; unmatched bases: 5. The CDR3: CASSLDRGLYGYTF. The CDR3 coding sequence is TGTGCCAGCAGCCTGGACAGGGGACTCTATGGCTACACCTTC.

The chain uses TRBV27 and TRBJ2-5; 9 bases align to TRBD1. The J call is in doubt because the DNA end fits TRBJ2-7 better. CDR1 MNHEY and CDR2 SMNVEV come from the germline V gene (reference sequence). The length of the CDR3 is 17 residues. This chain's CDR3 is CASSPTAGTGFSYEQYF. The CDR3 bases are TGTGCCAGCAGTCCAACCGCCGGGACAGGGTTCTCCTACGAGCAGTACTTC.

In its sample, this clone was seen a few times. The genes are TRBV18 and TRBJ1-4; no reliable D call. Germline V gene data show CDR1 as KGHSH and CDR2 as LQKENI. V was trimmed by 5 bases and J by 5 bases, leaving 6 bases between them. The CDR3 spans 12 residues. The DNA for the CDR3 is TGTGCCAGCTCAACCCAAAATGAAAAACTGTTTTTT. Protein sequence: CASSTQNEKLFF.

The sample holds one count of this clone. At the DNA level, this CDR3 is encoded by other sequences in the same sample as well. This rearrangement joins TRBV4-1 to TRBJ2-1, with D tentatively TRBD1 (7 bases). Trimming removed 0 bases from V and 0 bases from J, with 12 bases in between. Germline V CDR1 and CDR2: MGHRA, YSYEKL. This CDR3 region has 17 residues. CDR3 in DNA: TGCGCCAGCAGCCAAGATGCAGGGGGGAGCTCCTACAATGAGCAGTTCTTC. This translates into CASSQDAGGSSYNEQFF.